This paragraph reports one T cell receptor (beta chain). The table came from immunoSEQ multiplex PCR; TCRdb's copy has only in-frame clones and leaves some out. The table has fewer than 250,000 clones, about four fifths seen once. J lost 3 bases, V lost 6 bases, and 3 bases had no gene match. The CDR3 extends over 13 amino acids. CDR1 is LNHDA and CDR2 is SQIVND in the germline V gene (reference sequence). The sample is drawn from a study of blood T cell repertoires in COVID-19. The TCR was taken from a woman in her 70s with acute or convalescent COVID-19. The sample taken for sequencing was peripheral blood. The chain couples TRBV19 to TRBJ1-1; 8 positions match TRBD1. DNA for the CDR3: TGTGCCAGTAGACAGGACAGGGACACTGAAGCTTTCTTT. This translates into CASRQDRDTEAFF. Full variable domain (rest looked up from reference TRBV19 and TRBJ1-1): DGGITQSPKYLFRKEGQNVTLSCEQNLNHDAMYWYRQDPGQGLRLIYYSQIVNDFQKGDIAEGYSVSREKKESFPLTVTSAQKNPTAFYLCASRQDRDTEAFFGQGTRLTVV.